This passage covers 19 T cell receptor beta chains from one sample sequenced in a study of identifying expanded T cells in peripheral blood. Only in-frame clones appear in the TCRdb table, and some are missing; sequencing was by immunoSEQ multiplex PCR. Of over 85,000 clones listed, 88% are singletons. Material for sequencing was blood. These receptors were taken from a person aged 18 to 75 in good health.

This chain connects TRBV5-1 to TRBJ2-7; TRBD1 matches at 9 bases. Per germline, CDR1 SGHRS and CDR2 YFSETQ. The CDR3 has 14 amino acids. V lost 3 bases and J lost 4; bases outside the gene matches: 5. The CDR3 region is CASSSGQGSYEQYF. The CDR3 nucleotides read TGCGCCAGCAGCTCCGGACAGGGGTCTTACGAGCAGTACTTC. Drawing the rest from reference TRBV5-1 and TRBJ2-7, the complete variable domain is KAGVTQTPRYLIKTRGQQVTLSCSPISGHRSVSWYQQTPGQGLQFLFEYFSETQRNKGNFPGRFSGRQFSNSRSEMNVSTLELGDSALYLCASSSGQGSYEQYFGPGTRLTVT.

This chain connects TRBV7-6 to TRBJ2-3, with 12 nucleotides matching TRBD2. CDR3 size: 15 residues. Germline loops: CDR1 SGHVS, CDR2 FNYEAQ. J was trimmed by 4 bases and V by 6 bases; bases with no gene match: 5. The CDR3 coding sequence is TGTGCCAGCAGACGGACTAGCGGGGTACCAGATACGCAGTATTTT. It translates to CASRRTSGVPDTQYF.

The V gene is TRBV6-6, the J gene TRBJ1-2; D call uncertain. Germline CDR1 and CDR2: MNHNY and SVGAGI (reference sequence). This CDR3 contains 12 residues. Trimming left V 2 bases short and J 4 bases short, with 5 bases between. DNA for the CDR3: TGTGCCAGCAGTTACGAGCGCTATGGCTACACCTTC. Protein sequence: CASSYERYGYTF.

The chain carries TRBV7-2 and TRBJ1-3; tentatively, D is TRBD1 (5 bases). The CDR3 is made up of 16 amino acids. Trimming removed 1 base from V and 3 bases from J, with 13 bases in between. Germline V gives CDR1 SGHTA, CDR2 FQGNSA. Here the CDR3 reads CASSLVGGGGGNTIYF. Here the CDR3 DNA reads TGTGCCAGCAGCTTAGTGGGCGGGGGTGGTGGAAACACCATATATTTT.

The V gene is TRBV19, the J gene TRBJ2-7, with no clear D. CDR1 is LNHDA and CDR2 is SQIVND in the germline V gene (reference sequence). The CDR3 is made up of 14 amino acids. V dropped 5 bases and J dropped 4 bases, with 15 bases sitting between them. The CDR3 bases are TGTGCCAGTAGTTCCCTCCCGCCGTCATACGAGCAGTACTTC. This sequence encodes CASSSLPPSYEQYF. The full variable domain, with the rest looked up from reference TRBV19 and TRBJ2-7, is DGGITQSPKYLFRKEGQNVTLSCEQNLNHDAMYWYRQDPGQGLRLIYYSQIVNDFQKGDIAEGYSVSREKKESFPLTVTSAQKNPTAFYLCASSSLPPSYEQYFGPGTRLTVT.

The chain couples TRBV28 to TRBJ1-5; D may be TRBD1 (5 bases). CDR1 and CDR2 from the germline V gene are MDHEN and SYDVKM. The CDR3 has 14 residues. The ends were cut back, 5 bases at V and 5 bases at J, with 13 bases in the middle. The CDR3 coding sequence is TGTGCCAGCAGTCAGGCAGGGAGGGATCAGCCCCAGCATTTT. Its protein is CASSQAGRDQPQHF. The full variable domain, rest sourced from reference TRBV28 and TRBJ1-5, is DVKVTQSSRYLVKRTGEKVFLECVQDMDHENMFWYRQDPGLGLRLIYFSYDVKMKEKGDIPEGYSVSREKKERFSLILESASTNQTSMYLCASSQAGRDQPQHFGDGTRLSIL.

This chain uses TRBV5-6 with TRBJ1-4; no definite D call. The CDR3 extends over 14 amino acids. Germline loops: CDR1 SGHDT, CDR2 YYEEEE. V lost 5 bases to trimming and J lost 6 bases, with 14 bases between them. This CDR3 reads CASSIRAGDEKLFF. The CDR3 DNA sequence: TGTGCCAGCAGTATTCGGGCCGGGGATGAAAAACTGTTTTTT.

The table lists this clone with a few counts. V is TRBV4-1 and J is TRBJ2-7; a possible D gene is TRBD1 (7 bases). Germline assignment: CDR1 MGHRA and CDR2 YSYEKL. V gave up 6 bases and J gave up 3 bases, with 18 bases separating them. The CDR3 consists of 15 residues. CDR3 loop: CASSLGAGQHYEQYF. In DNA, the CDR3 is TGCGCCAGCAGTCTCGGGGCGGGACAGCACTACGAGCAGTACTTC.

DNA of the CDR3: TGTGCCAGCAGCGCCGCCTTTAACTATGGCTACACCTTC. Translating it yields CASSAAFNYGYTF. V usage is TRBV9 and J usage is TRBJ1-2; D unresolved. CDR3 length: 13 amino acids. Germline V gene data show CDR1 as SGDLS and CDR2 as YYNGEE. V dropped 3 bases and J dropped 1 base, with 7 bases sitting between them.

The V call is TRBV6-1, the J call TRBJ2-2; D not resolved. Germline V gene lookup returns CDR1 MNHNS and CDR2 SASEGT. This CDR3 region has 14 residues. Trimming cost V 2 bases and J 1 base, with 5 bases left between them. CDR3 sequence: CASSEYVNTGELFF. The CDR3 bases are TGTGCCAGCAGTGAATACGTGAACACCGGGGAGCTGTTTTTT.

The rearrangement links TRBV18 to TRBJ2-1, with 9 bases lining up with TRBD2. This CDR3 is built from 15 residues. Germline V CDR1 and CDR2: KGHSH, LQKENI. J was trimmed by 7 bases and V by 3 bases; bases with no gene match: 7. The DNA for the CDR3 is TGTGCCAGCTCACCGAGAGTAGCGGGAGCGAATGAGCAGTTCTTC. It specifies CASSPRVAGANEQFF. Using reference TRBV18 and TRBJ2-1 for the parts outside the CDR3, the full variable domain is NAGVMQNPRHLVRRRGQEARLRCSPMKGHSHVYWYRQLPEEGLKFMVYLQKENIIDESGMPKERFSAEFPKEGPSILRIQQVVRGDSAAYFCASSPRVAGANEQFFGPGTRLTVL.

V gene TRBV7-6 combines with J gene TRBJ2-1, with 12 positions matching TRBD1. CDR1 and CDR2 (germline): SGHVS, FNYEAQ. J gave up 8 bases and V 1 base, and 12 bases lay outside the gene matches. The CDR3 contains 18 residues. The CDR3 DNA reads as TGTGCCAGCAGCTTAGTCCCGACTGGGACAGGGGGCCTCTATGAGCAGTTCTTC. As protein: CASSLVPTGTGGLYEQFF.

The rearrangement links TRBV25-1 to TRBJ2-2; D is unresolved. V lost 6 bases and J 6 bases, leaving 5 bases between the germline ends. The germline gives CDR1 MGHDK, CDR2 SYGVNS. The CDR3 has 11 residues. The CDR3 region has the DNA TGTGCCAGCAGGGATGCCGGGGAGCTGTTTTTT. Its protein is CASRDAGELFF.

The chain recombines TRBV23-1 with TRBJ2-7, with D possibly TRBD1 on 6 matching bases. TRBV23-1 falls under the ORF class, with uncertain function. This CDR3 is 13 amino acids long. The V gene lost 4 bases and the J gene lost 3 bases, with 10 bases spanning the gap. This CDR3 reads CASSRIQGYEQYF. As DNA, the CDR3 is TGCGCCAGCAGTCGAATACAGGGCTACGAGCAGTACTTC.

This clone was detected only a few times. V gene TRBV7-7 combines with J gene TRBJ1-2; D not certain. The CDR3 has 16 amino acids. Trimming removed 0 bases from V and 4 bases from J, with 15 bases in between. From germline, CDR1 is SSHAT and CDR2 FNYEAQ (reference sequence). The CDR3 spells CASSLAVCPLFYGYTF. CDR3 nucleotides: TGTGCCAGCAGCTTAGCGGTATGCCCCCTATTCTATGGCTACACCTTC.

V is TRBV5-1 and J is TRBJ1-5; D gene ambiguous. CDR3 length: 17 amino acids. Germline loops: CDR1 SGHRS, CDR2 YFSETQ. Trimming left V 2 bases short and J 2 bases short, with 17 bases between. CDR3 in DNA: TGCGCCAGCAGCTTAGTGAGGAACCCTGGGGGCAATCAGCCCCAGCATTTT. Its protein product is CASSLVRNPGGNQPQHF.

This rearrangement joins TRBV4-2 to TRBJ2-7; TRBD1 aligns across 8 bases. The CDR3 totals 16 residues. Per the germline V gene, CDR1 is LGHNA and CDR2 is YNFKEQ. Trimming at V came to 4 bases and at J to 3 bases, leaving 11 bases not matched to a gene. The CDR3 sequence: CASSPLTGTGGYEQYF. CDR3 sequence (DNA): TGTGCCAGCAGCCCCCTGACCGGGACAGGAGGCTACGAGCAGTACTTC.

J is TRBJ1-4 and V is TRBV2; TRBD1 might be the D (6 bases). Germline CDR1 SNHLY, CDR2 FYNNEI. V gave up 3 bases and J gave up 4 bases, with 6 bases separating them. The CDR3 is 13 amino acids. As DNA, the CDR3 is TGTGCCAGCAGTGAGGACAGTAATGAAAAACTGTTTTTT. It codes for CASSEDSNEKLFF.

CDR3 in DNA: TGTGCCAGCAGTTACTCAAGGACAGGCGAAGCTTTCTTT. Translation gives CASSYSRTGEAFF. This chain links TRBV6-5 with TRBJ1-1, with 7 bases matching TRBD1. The V gene's germline CDR1 is MNHEY and CDR2 SVGAGI. The CDR3 spans 13 residues. V lost 0 bases to trimming and J lost 8 bases; unmatched junction nucleotides: 3.